Listed below are T cell receptor beta chains from one sample, sequenced in a study of T cells in localized non-small cell lung cancer. Sequenced by immunoSEQ multiplex PCR; TCRdb stores in-frame clones only, minus some. The table records 53,000 or so clones, approximately 88% of them present only once. The input for sequencing was peripheral blood mononuclear cells, taken before any cancer treatment. These receptors originate from a man aged 35-75 years with stage III lung adenocarcinoma. Each CDR3 is given with its conserved first and last residue. D genes are given only for firm matches. Size tells how often a clone was seen (once, few, many) or the class of an expanded clone, and some rows leave it out.

>.|.|TRBJ1-2|TRBV6-4
CASSPDRTNYGYTF
TGTGCCAGCAGTCCGGACAGAACTAACTATGGCTACACCTTC
>.|.|TRBJ2-2|TRBV6-1
CASTQGWPGELFF
TGTGCCAGCACTCAGGGGTGGCCCGGGGAGCTGTTTTTT
>TRBD1|.|TRBJ2-7|TRBV28
CASSSGGASNEQYF
TGTGCCAGCAGTTCAGGGGGCGCCTCCAACGAGCAGTACTTC
>TRBD2|.|TRBJ2-1|TRBV16
CASSQSAAGEADEQFF
TGTGCCAGCAGCCAATCAGCAGCGGGGGAGGCGGATGAGCAGTTCTTC
>.|.|TRBJ2-7|TRBV6-1
CATGPYGDEQYF
TGTGCCACCGGGCCGTACGGGGACGAGCAGTACTTC
>.|.|TRBJ2-7|TRBV7-9
CASSLGVGSGEQYF
TGTGCCAGCAGCTTAGGCGTAGGGTCGGGCGAGCAGTACTTC
>TRBD2|.|TRBJ2-5|TRBV11-2
CASSLDRRGAQETQYF
TGTGCCAGCAGCTTAGATCGGCGGGGGGCTCAAGAGACCCAGTACTTC
>.|once|TRBJ2-3|TRBV14
CASSQDPSADTQYF
TGTGCCAGCAGCCAAGACCCTTCCGCAGATACGCAGTATTTT
>.|.|TRBJ1-1|TRBV5-6
CASSLGRDTEAFF
TGTGCCAGCAGCTTGGGCAGGGACACTGAAGCTTTCTTT
>.|once|TRBJ2-7|TRBV10-2
CASSESMRPTPGEQYF
TGCGCCAGCAGTGAGTCGATGCGCCCGACACCGGGCGAGCAGTACTTC
>TRBD1|.|TRBJ1-2|TRBV11-2
CASSLAHRGNGYTF
TGTGCCAGCAGCTTAGCTCACAGGGGGAATGGCTACACCTTC
>.|.|TRBJ2-5|TRBV19
CASRGLGHTQETQYF
TGTGCCAGTAGGGGGCTCGGACATACCCAAGAGACCCAGTACTTC
>TRBD2|.|TRBJ2-5|TRBV4-1
CASSQEIGTSRRETQYF
TGCGCCAGCAGCCAAGAAATAGGGACTAGTCGAAGAGAGACCCAGTACTTC
>.|.|TRBJ1-2|TRBV28
CASSFPGGANGYTF
TGTGCCAGCAGTTTCCCTGGGGGGGCAAACGGCTACACCTTC
>.|once|TRBJ2-1|TRBV4-1
CASSQIWGGLNEQFF
TGCGCCAGCAGCCAAATCTGGGGGGGGCTCAATGAGCAGTTCTTC
>.|.|TRBJ2-5|TRBV9
CASSVRLGETQYF
TGTGCCAGCAGCGTAAGATTGGGGGAGACCCAGTACTTC
>TRBD1|.|TRBJ2-1|TRBV11-2
CASSLGTGPNEQFF
TGTGCCAGCAGCTTAGGGACAGGGCCCAATGAGCAGTTCTTC
>.|few|TRBJ1-5|TRBV2
CASSRQIEQPQHF
TGTGCCAGCAGTAGACAGATTGAACAGCCCCAGCATTTT
>.|few|TRBJ2-7|TRBV6-5
CASSYTSGGPREQYF
TGTGCCAGCAGTTACACAAGTGGGGGGCCCCGAGAGCAGTACTTC
>.|.|TRBJ2-2|TRBV5-6
CASSLVFSGLTGELFF
TGTGCCAGCAGCTTGGTTTTTTCTGGGCTCACCGGGGAGCTGTTTTTT
>.|few|TRBJ1-3|TRBV20-1
CSAGGGNTIYF
TGCAGTGCAGGCGGGGGAAACACCATATATTTT
>.|.|TRBJ1-2|TRBV7-9
CASSLHGTDRNGYTF
TGTGCCAGCAGCTTACACGGGACCGATCGGAATGGCTACACCTTC
>TRBD1|.|TRBJ2-1|TRBV11-2
CASSLGQGHHNEQFF
TGTGCCAGCAGCTTAGGACAGGGGCACCACAATGAGCAGTTCTTC
>.|.|TRBJ2-2|TRBV4-2
CASSQVDTGELFF
TGTGCCAGCAGCCAAGTGGACACCGGGGAGCTGTTTTTT
>.|.|TRBJ1-2|TRBV28
CASGPGYTF
TGTGCCAGTGGGCCTGGCTACACCTTC
>TRBD1|.|TRBJ2-7|TRBV19
CASTPGTGPYEQYF
TGTGCCAGTACCCCCGGGACAGGACCCTACGAGCAGTACTTC
>.|.|TRBJ2-3|TRBV7-9
CASSGDGSRTDTQYF
TGTGCCAGCAGCGGGGACGGGTCCCGCACAGATACGCAGTATTTT
>TRBD2|.|TRBJ2-5|TRBV11-2
CASSFSGRAVETQYF
TGTGCCAGCAGCTTTAGCGGGAGGGCCGTCGAGACCCAGTACTTC
>TRBD1|.|TRBJ2-7|TRBV11-1
CASSADRAGEQYF
TGTGCCAGCAGCGCGGACAGGGCGGGAGAGCAGTACTTC
>.|.|TRBJ2-5|TRBV18
CASSPRGTSQETQYF
TGTGCCAGCTCACCCCGCGGGACATCTCAAGAGACCCAGTACTTC
>TRBD2|.|TRBJ2-5|TRBV5-1
CASSSTTSDEGTQYF
TGCGCCAGCAGCTCCACTACTAGCGATGAAGGGACCCAGTACTTC
>.|.|TRBJ1-6|TRBV7-3
CASSLESYNSPLHF
TGTGCCAGCAGCTTGGAATCCTATAATTCACCCCTCCACTTT
>.|.|TRBJ2-7|TRBV15
CATSRDYPPQGHEQYF
TGTGCCACCAGCAGAGATTATCCGCCTCAGGGCCACGAGCAGTACTTC
>.|.|TRBJ1-2|TRBV6-5
CASSLNSGTTYGYTF
TGTGCCAGCAGCCTCAATTCCGGGACAACCTATGGCTACACCTTC
>.|.|TRBJ1-1|TRBV18
CASSPPFSNTEAFF
TGTGCCAGCTCACCACCGTTTTCCAACACTGAAGCTTTCTTT
>.|once|TRBJ2-5|TRBV30
CAWSAGIQTQYF
TGTGCCTGGAGTGCGGGGATACAGACCCAGTACTTC
>.|.|TRBJ2-3|TRBV5-8
CASSSYRGGTDTQYF
TGTGCCAGCAGCTCCTACAGGGGAGGGACAGATACGCAGTATTTT
>.|.|TRBJ1-3|TRBV9
CASSVAGESGNTIYF
TGTGCCAGCAGCGTGGCAGGGGAGTCTGGAAACACCATATATTTT
>.|.|TRBJ1-5|TRBV5-6
CASSLYPPGNQPQHF
TGTGCCAGCAGCTTGTATCCCCCCGGCAATCAGCCCCAGCATTTT
>.|.|TRBJ1-1|TRBV5-1
CASSLAGETEAFF
TGCGCCAGCAGCTTGGCGGGGGAAACTGAAGCTTTCTTT
>.|few|TRBJ1-2|TRBV10-3
CAMGSWNGYTF
TGTGCCATGGGGAGTTGGAATGGCTACACCTTC